Following are 28 T cell receptor beta chains from one sample sequenced in a study of early T cells in non-severe SARS-CoV-2 infection (dated by TCRdb to the early 2020s). The library relied on 5' RACE. TCRdb shows the sequencer as NextSeq 500. TCRdb cleaned the public reads at Q25 with fastp, built clones with MiXCR and kept in-frame beta chains. CDR3 protein sequences are deduplicated, and each keeps its most common genes and DNA. This sample is represented by about 64,000 distinct CDR3 sequences; around 18% of them were singletons. Of the sample, more than 7.5% falls within the top ten clones. The source material was whole blood, sampled at baseline. The source is an adult who was a healthcare worker with PCR-confirmed SARS-CoV-2 infection or an uninfected control (not recorded which).

This clonotype was observed a few times. The rearrangement links TRBV28 to TRBJ1-2; a possible D gene is TRBD1 (5 bases). This CDR3 comprises 12 residues. Per the germline V gene, CDR1 is MDHEN and CDR2 is SYDVKM. V shed 3 bases and J shed 5 bases, with 7 bases lying between them. CDR3 nucleotides: TGTGCCAGCAGTTTGACAGAGTATGGCTACACCTTC. Protein product: CASSLTEYGYTF.

This clonotype has ten or more counts. This chain links TRBV19 with TRBJ1-1; no definite D call. V was pared by 4 bases and J by 1 base, with 22 bases between. CDR3 length equals 18 residues. The V gene's germline CDR1 is LNHDA and CDR2 SQIVND (reference sequence). CDR3 residues: CASSSGPQHTFENTEAFF. The DNA of the CDR3 is TGTGCCAGTAGTAGCGGACCCCAACATACCTTCGAGAACACTGAAGCTTTCTTT.

This clonotype turned up a few times. This chain uses TRBV7-6 with TRBJ1-6; D gene ambiguous. CDR1 SGHVS and CDR2 FNYEAQ come from the germline V gene. The germline V and J ends were trimmed by 5 bases and 11 bases, with 13 bases remaining between them. This CDR3 is 13 amino acids long. The CDR3 nucleotides are TGTGCCAGCAGCCCCCTCCCCGAGGCACCCCTCCACTTT. It translates to CASSPLPEAPLHF.

This chain uses TRBV5-1 with TRBJ2-5; 9 bases fit TRBD1. Trimming took 3 bases from V and 2 from J; bases not matched to a gene: 8. The CDR3 has 16 amino acids. Germline CDR1 SGHRS, CDR2 YFSETQ. The CDR3 DNA follows: TGCGCCAGCAGCTCGATACTCGGGACAGGGCAAGAGACCCAGTACTTC. Its protein is CASSSILGTGQETQYF.

The V and J genes are TRBV3-1 and TRBJ1-1, with unresolved D. The CDR3 contains 14 residues. Germline V gives CDR1 LGHDT, CDR2 YNNKEL (reference sequence). V lost 1 base, J lost 0 bases, and 6 bases lay in between. The CDR3 sequence is CASSQAKMNTEAFF. The CDR3 DNA reads TGTGCCAGCAGCCAAGCCAAAATGAACACTGAAGCTTTCTTT.

This chain joins TRBV29-1 and TRBJ2-7; D unresolved. V lost 0 bases and J lost 2, with 2 bases in between. The CDR3 contains 11 residues. Germline CDR1 reads SQVTM; CDR2 reads ANQGSEA. The CDR3 sequence: CSVEDTYEQYF. CDR3 sequence (DNA): TGCAGCGTTGAAGACACCTACGAGCAGTACTTC.

The rearrangement uses TRBV3-1 and TRBJ2-4, with TRBD1 matching over 7 bases. Trimming took 3 bases from V and 6 from J; bases not matched to a gene: 5. The CDR3 is made up of 14 amino acids. The germline V gene encodes CDR1 LGHDT and CDR2 YNNKEL (reference sequence). The CDR3 DNA follows: TGTGCCAGCAGCCAGACAGGGTCGGTAAACATTCAGTACTTC. Protein sequence: CASSQTGSVNIQYF.

The chain combines TRBV20-1 with TRBJ1-5; D remains ambiguous. Germline lookup yields CDR1 DFQATT and CDR2 SNEGSKA (reference sequence). The V end was cut by 3 bases, the J end by 5 bases, with 11 bases between. The CDR3 is made up of 13 amino acids. The CDR3 DNA reads TGCAGTGCTAGTGCAGGTTCCGATCAGCCCCAGCATTTT. Protein product: CSASAGSDQPQHF.

This clonotype has more than one count but fewer than ten. This chain connects TRBV7-8 to TRBJ2-2; no reliable D call. Germline V lookup: CDR1 SGHVS, CDR2 FQNEAQ. CDR3 size: 13 residues. V dropped 8 bases and J dropped 5 bases, with 12 bases sitting between them. The DNA for the CDR3 is TGTGCCAGCGACGACGCTAAAACCGGGGAGCTGTTTTTT. It yields the protein CASDDAKTGELFF.

The V call is TRBV6-6, the J call TRBJ2-7, with 10 bases lining up with TRBD1. This CDR3 comprises 19 residues. Germline loops: CDR1 MNHNY, CDR2 SVGAGI (reference sequence). The junction had 13 bases not matched to a gene; V was cut back by 0 bases and J by 2 bases. DNA for the CDR3: TGTGCCAGCAGTTACTCAATGGACAGGGGGAAAGTCCTTCCCTACGAGCAGTACTTC. Its protein product is CASSYSMDRGKVLPYEQYF.

This clonotype was found a few times. The rearrangement joins TRBV30 to TRBJ1-5, with 8 bases identical to TRBD1. CDR3 length equals 13 residues. Per germline, CDR1 GTSNPN and CDR2 SVGIG (reference sequence). The V and J ends lost 3 bases and 5 bases, in that order; junction bases with no gene match: 3. The CDR3 sequence: CAWRDRVDQPQHF. The CDR3 bases are TGTGCCTGGAGGGACAGGGTGGATCAGCCCCAGCATTTT.

This clonotype occurred a few times. This chain uses TRBV10-1 with TRBJ2-1; TRBD2 aligns across 9 bases. After removal of 11 bases from V and 0 bases from J, the junction contained 14 bases not matched to a gene. Per the germline V gene, CDR1 is WNHNN and CDR2 is SYGVQD (reference sequence). The CDR3 consists of 17 residues. This CDR3 is CAPKETSGTPSYNEQFF. The CDR3, as DNA: TGCGCCCCCAAGGAGACTAGCGGTACCCCCTCCTACAATGAGCAGTTCTTC.

This clonotype was seen repeatedly, ten times or more. The rearrangement joins TRBV30 to TRBJ2-1; D gene unclear. Germline V gene sequence: CDR1 GTSNPN, CDR2 SVGIG (reference sequence). Trimming took 0 bases from V and 3 from J, leaving 12 bases between them. The CDR3 runs to 15 residues. DNA for the CDR3: TGTGCCTGGAGTGTAAGCGTCATGGTCTACAATGAGCAGTTCTTC. This sequence encodes CAWSVSVMVYNEQFF.

The chain joins TRBV2 to TRBJ1-5; D unclear. V gave up 4 bases and J gave up 1 base, with 8 bases separating them. CDR3 size: 14 residues. Germline CDR1 and CDR2: SNHLY and FYNNEI. CDR3 DNA: TGTGCCAGCAGTGGCCCCGGGAGCAATCAGCCCCAGCATTTT. Translated, it gives CASSGPGSNQPQHF.

In its sample, this clonotype was seen many times. The chain is built from TRBV11-2 and TRBJ1-1, with D possibly being TRBD1 (6 bases). The ends were cut back, 1 base at V and 4 bases at J, with 16 bases in the middle. Germline assignment: CDR1 SGHAT and CDR2 FQNNGV. The length of the CDR3 is 16 residues. The CDR3 DNA is TGTGCCAGCAGCTTAGCGGGGGGGCACGGCGCCACTGAAGCTTTCTTT. Translation gives CASSLAGGHGATEAFF.

This clonotype was seen a few times. This chain connects TRBV21-1 to TRBJ1-2. TRBV21-1 is classified as a pseudogene. CDR3 length: 15 residues. CDR3 in DNA: TGTGCCAGCAGCAACCCAGAGACTGGGGACTATGGCTACACCTTC. Translating it yields CASSNPETGDYGYTF.

This clonotype was seen only a few times. The chain joins TRBV14 to TRBJ2-1; no clear D. This CDR3 has 15 amino acids. The ends were cut back, 1 base at V and 5 bases at J, with 12 bases in the middle. The germline gives CDR1 SGHDN, CDR2 FVKESK. Here the CDR3 reads CASSQGKGRNNEQFF. The CDR3 region has the DNA TGTGCCAGCAGCCAAGGGAAAGGGCGTAACAATGAGCAGTTCTTC. Looking up the rest from reference TRBV14 and TRBJ2-1 gives the full variable domain: EAGVTQFPSHSVIEKGQTVTLRCDPISGHDNLYWYRRVMGKEIKFLLHFVKESKQDESGMPNNRFLAERTGGTYSTLKVQPAELEDSGVYFCASSQGKGRNNEQFFGPGTRLTVL.

The CDR3 region is CSVSGTESSYNEQFF. In DNA form, the CDR3 reads TGCAGCGTTTCCGGGACGGAGAGCTCCTACAATGAGCAGTTCTTC. V usage is TRBV29-1 and J usage is TRBJ2-1; D is perhaps TRBD1 or TRBD2 (5 bases each). The CDR3 totals 15 residues. The V end was cut by 5 bases, the J end by 0 bases, with 14 bases between. Germline values: CDR1 SQVTM, CDR2 ANQGSEA.

This clonotype was observed a few times. The chain recombines TRBV5-4 with TRBJ2-7; a possible D gene is TRBD1 (6 bases). CDR3 length equals 14 residues. Per germline, CDR1 SGHNT and CDR2 YYREEE (reference sequence). The V gene lost 5 bases and the J gene lost 4 bases, with 16 bases spanning the gap. The CDR3 region has the DNA TGTGCCAGCAGTCCGGGACAAGGGCGGTACGAGCAGTACTTC. Translated, it gives CASSPGQGRYEQYF.

V is TRBV30 and J is TRBJ1-1; D is unclear. CDR1 is GTSNPN and CDR2 is SVGIG in the germline V gene (reference sequence). There are 12 residues in the CDR3. V shed 6 bases and J shed 7 bases, with 15 bases lying between them. The CDR3 sequence is CACSLASSEAFF. The CDR3 bases are TGTGCCTGCTCTCTAGCTAGCAGTGAAGCTTTCTTT. The variable domain in full, with the rest retrieved from reference TRBV30 and TRBJ1-1, is SQTIHQWPATLVQPVGSPLSLECTVEGTSNPNLYWYRQAAGRGLQLLFYSVGIGQISSEVPQNLSASRPQDRQFILSSKKLLLSDSGFYLCACSLASSEAFFGQGTRLTVV.

The chain joins TRBV5-5 to TRBJ2-1; D is unresolved. Germline CDR1 SGHKS, CDR2 YYEKEE (reference sequence). The V and J ends lost 2 bases and 6 bases respectively, with 6 bases between them. The CDR3 has 12 amino acids. The CDR3 reads CASSFSLNEQFF. The CDR3 DNA is TGTGCCAGCAGCTTCAGCCTCAATGAGCAGTTCTTC.

This clonotype was seen more than once but under ten times. The chain joins TRBV5-5 to TRBJ2-4; 13 bases agree with TRBD2. J was trimmed by 0 bases and V by 4 bases; bases with no gene match: 13. This CDR3 comprises 20 residues. Per the germline V gene, CDR1 is SGHKS and CDR2 is YYEKEE (reference sequence). The CDR3 DNA follows: TGTGCCAGCAGCGTCACCAATGGACTAGCGGGAGTTTCAGCCAAAAACATTCAGTACTTC. This translates into CASSVTNGLAGVSAKNIQYF.

This chain connects TRBV6-5 to TRBJ2-1, with TRBD1 matching 9 bases. Losses at the gene ends were 9 bases for V and 9 bases for J; bases not matched to a gene: 6. This CDR3 contains 12 residues. Germline V gene sequence: CDR1 MNHEY, CDR2 SVGAGI. The CDR3 sequence: CASYPGQGEQFF. CDR3 in DNA: TGTGCCAGTTATCCGGGACAGGGTGAGCAGTTCTTC.

CDR3 sequence: CASSFVDSEAFF. As DNA, the CDR3 is TGTGCCAGCAGTTTTGTGGACAGTGAAGCTTTCTTT. The chain has TRBV28 and TRBJ1-1, with a weak D call TRBD1 (6 bases). The germline V gene has CDR1 MDHEN and CDR2 SYDVKM. V gave up 3 bases and J gave up 7 bases, with 9 bases separating them. This CDR3 region has 12 residues.

A single count supports this clonotype. J is TRBJ2-7 and V is TRBV2; D uncertain. Germline V gene data show CDR1 as SNHLY and CDR2 as FYNNEI. Trimming pared 6 bases from V and 2 bases from J, leaving 14 bases between. The CDR3 is 14 amino acids. The CDR3 nucleotides are TGTGCCAGCAGCGTCGGACGGGTGACCTACGAGCAGTACTTC. This encodes CASSVGRVTYEQYF.

In this sample, this clonotype turned up many times. V usage is TRBV12-3 or TRBV12-4 and J usage is TRBJ1-2, with 8 nucleotides matching TRBD1. The junction had 5 bases not matched to a gene; V was cut back by 5 bases and J by 6 bases. The CDR3 is made up of 13 amino acids. CDR3 amino acids: CASSPDRVDGYTF. CDR3 sequence (DNA): TGTGCCAGCAGTCCGGACAGGGTTGATGGCTACACCTTC.

The rearrangement links TRBV10-3 to TRBJ1-4; D is uncertain. CDR3 length: 13 residues. Germline V gene sequence: CDR1 ENHRY, CDR2 SYGVKD. Trimming removed 0 bases at V and 8 bases at J, with 7 bases between. In DNA form, the CDR3 reads TGTGCCATCAGTGAGTCGGGAGGGGAAAAACTGTTTTTT. It encodes CAISESGGEKLFF.

The chain links TRBV10-2 to TRBJ1-3; 8 nucleotides line up with TRBD1. The CDR3 covers 19 residues. Germline values: CDR1 WSHSY, CDR2 SAAADI. Unmatched junction bases numbered 13, after V lost 3 bases and J lost 0 bases. The CDR3 sequence is CASSEYPGGAWPSGNTIYF. The CDR3 DNA is TGCGCCAGCAGTGAATACCCAGGGGGCGCTTGGCCCTCTGGAAACACCATATATTTT.